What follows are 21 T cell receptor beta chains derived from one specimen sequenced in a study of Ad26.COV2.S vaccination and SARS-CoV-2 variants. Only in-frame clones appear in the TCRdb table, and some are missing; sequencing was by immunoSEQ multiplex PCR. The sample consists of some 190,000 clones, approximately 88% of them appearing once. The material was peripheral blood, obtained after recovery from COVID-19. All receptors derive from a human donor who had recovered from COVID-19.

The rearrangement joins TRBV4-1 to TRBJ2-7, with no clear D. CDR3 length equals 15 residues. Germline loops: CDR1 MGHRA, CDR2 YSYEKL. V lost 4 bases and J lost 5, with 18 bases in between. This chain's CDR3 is CASSLGFWQDNEQYF. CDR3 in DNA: TGCGCCAGCAGCCTAGGCTTTTGGCAGGATAACGAGCAGTACTTC.

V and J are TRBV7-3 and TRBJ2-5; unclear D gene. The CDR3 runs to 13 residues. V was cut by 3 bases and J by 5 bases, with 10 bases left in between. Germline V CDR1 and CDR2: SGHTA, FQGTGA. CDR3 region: CASSFGRKETQYF. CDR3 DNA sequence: TGTGCCAGCAGCTTTGGAAGGAAGGAGACCCAGTACTTC.

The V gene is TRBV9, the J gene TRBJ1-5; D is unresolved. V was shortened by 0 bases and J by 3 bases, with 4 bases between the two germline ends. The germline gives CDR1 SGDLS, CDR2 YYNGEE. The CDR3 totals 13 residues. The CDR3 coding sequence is TGTGCCAGCAGCGTAGGAATCAATCAGCCCCAGCATTTT. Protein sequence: CASSVGINQPQHF.

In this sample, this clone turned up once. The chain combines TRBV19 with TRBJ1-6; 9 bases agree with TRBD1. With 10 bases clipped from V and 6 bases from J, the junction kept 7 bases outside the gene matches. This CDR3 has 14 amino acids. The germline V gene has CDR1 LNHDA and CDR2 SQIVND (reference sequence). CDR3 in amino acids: CATKQGQGNSPLHF. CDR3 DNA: TGTGCCACCAAACAGGGACAGGGTAATTCACCCCTCCACTTT.

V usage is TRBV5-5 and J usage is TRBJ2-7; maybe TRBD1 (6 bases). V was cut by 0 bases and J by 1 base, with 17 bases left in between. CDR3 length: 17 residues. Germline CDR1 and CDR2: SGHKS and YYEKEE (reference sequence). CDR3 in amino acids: CASSLVGGQISSYEQYF. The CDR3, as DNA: TGTGCCAGCAGCTTGGTAGGCGGACAGATTTCTTCCTACGAGCAGTACTTC.

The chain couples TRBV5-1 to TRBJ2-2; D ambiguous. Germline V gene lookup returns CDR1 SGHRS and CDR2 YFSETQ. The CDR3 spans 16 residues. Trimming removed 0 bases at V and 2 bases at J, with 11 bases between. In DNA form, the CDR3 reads TGCGCCAGCAGCTTGGGGAACCGGGTTAACACCGGGGAGCTGTTTTTT. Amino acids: CASSLGNRVNTGELFF.

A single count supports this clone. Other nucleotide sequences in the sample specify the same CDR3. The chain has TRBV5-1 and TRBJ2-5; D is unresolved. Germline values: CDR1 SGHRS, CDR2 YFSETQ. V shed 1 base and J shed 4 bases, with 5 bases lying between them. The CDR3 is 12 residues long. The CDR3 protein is CASSLSTETQYF. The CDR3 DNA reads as TGCGCCAGCAGCTTGTCAACAGAGACCCAGTACTTC.

The CDR3 DNA reads as TGTGCCAGCAGCCTCGGGGTTAATAATTCACCCCTCCACTTT. Its translation is CASSLGVNNSPLHF. The chain has TRBV7-9 and TRBJ1-6, with D hard to call. The length of the CDR3 is 14 residues. Trimming pared 5 bases from V and 5 bases from J, leaving 10 bases between. Germline-derived CDR1 and CDR2 are SEHNR and FQNEAQ (reference sequence).

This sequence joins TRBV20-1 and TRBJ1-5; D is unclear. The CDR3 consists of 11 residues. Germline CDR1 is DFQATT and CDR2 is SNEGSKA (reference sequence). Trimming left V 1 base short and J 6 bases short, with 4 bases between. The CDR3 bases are TGCAGTGCTAGAGGCTCTCAGCCCCAGCATTTT. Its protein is CSARGSQPQHF.

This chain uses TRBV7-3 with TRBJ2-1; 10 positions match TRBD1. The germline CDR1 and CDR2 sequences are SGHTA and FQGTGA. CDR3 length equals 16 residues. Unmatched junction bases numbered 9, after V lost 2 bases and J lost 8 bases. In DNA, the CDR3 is TGTGCCAGCAGCTTAGCTTGGACAGGGGGTCTAGATGAGCAGTTCTTC. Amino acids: CASSLAWTGGLDEQFF.

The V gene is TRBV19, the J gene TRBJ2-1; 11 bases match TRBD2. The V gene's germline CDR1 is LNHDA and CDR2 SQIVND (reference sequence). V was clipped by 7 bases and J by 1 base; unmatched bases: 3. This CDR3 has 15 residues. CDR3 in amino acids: CASNRLAGSYNEQFF. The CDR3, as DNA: TGTGCCAGTAACCGACTAGCGGGATCCTACAATGAGCAGTTCTTC.

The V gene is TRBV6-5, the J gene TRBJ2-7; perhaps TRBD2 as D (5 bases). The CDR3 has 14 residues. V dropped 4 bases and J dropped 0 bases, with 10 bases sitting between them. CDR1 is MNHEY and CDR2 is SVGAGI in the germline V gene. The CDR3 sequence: CASSFGLSSYEQYF. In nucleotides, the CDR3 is TGTGCCAGCAGTTTCGGACTCAGCTCCTACGAGCAGTACTTC.

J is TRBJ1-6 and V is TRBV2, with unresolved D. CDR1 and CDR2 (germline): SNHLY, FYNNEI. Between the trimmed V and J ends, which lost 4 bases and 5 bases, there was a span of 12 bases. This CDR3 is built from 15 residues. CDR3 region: CASSVDRGHNSPLHF. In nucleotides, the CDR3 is TGTGCCAGCAGTGTGGACCGCGGGCATAATTCACCCCTCCACTTT.

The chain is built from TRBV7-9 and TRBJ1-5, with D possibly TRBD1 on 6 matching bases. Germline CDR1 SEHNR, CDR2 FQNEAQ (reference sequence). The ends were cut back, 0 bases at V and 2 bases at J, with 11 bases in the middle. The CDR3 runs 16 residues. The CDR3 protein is CASSLALGGGNQPQHF. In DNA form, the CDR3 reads TGTGCCAGCAGCTTAGCTCTGGGGGGCGGCAATCAGCCCCAGCATTTT.

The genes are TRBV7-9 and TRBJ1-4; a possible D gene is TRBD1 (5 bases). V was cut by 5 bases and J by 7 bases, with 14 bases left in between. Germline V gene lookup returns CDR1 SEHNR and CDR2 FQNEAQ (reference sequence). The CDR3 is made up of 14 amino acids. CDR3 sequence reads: CASSPEGTVEKLFF. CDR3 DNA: TGTGCCAGCAGCCCTGAAGGGACTGTTGAAAAACTGTTTTTT.

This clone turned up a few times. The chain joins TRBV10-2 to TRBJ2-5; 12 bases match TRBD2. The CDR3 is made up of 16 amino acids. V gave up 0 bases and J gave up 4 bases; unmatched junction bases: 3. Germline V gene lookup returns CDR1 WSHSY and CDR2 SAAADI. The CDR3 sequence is CASSESKGLAGETQYF. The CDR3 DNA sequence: TGCGCCAGCAGTGAGTCGAAGGGACTAGCGGGAGAGACCCAGTACTTC.

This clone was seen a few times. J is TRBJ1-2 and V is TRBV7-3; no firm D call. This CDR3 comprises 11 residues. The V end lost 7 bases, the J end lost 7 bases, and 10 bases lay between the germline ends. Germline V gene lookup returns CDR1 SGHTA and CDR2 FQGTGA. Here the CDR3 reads CASTLGTGYTF. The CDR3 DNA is TGTGCCAGCACCCTGGGAACTGGCTACACCTTC.

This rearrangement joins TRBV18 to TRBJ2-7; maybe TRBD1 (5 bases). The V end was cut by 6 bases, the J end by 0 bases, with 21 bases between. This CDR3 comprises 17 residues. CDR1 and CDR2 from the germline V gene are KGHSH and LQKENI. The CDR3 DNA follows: TGTGCCAGCTCCCCCCTAAGGGGCAGGGCATTCTCCTACGAGCAGTACTTC. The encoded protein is CASSPLRGRAFSYEQYF.

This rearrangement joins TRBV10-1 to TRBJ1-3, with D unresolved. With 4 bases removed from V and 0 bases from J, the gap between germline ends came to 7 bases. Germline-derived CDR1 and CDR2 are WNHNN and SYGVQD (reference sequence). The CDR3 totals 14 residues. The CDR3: CASSVSRSGNTIYF. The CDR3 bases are TGCGCCAGCAGTGTCTCCCGCTCTGGAAACACCATATATTTT.

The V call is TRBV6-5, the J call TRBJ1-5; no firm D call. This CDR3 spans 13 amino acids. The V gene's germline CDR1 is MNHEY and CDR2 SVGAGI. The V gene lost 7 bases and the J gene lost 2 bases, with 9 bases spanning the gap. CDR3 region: CASTEVGNQPQHF. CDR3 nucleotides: TGTGCCAGCACGGAGGTTGGCAATCAGCCCCAGCATTTT.

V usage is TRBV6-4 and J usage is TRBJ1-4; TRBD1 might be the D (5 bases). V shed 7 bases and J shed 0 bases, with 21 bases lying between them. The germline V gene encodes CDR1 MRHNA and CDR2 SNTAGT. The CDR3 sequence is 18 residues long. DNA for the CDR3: TGTGCCAGCACGTCGAAACCGGGGCAGAGGCCAACTAATGAAAAACTGTTTTTT. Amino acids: CASTSKPGQRPTNEKLFF.